This paragraph reports one TCR beta chain. The sample originates from a study of cytomegalovirus exposure and HLA in healthy donors. It was with 60 Vbeta and 13 Jbeta primers that the PCR ran. Generated by immunoSEQ multiplex PCR, the TCRdb table keeps only in-frame clones and is missing some. This table has 90,000 to 140,000 clones, more than 9.5% appearing once. The source of this sequence is a man in his forties in good health and CMV-seropositive. The sequencing sample was made of PBMCs.

The CDR3: CASSDTGQGPYNEQFF. CDR3 sequence (DNA): TGTGCCAGCAGTGACACGGGACAGGGCCCCTACAATGAGCAGTTCTTC. The gene calls are TRBV6-4 and TRBJ2-1; 9 bases match TRBD1. The germline gives CDR1 MRHNA, CDR2 SNTAGT. Trimming at V came to 2 bases and at J to 2 bases, leaving 4 bases not matched to a gene. The CDR3 has 16 amino acids.